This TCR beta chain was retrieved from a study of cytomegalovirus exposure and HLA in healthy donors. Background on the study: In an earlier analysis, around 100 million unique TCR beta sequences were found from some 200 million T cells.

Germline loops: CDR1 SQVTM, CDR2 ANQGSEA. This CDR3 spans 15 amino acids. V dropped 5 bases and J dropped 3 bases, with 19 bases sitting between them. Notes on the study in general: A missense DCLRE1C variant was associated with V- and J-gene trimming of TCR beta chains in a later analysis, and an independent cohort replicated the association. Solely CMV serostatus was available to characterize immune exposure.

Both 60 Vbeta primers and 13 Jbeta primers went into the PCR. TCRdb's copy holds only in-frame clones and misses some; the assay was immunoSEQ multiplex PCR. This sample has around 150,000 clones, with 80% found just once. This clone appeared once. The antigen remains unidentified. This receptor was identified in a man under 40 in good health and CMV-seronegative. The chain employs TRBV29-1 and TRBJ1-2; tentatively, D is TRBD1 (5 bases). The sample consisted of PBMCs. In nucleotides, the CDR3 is TGCAGCGTTTGGGGGTATGCGGGGCGTCACTATGGCTACACCTTC. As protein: CSVWGYAGRHYGYTF.